These 10 T cell receptor beta chains were sequenced from one sample in a study of low-dose radiotherapy and immunotherapy resistance in tumors (dated by TCRdb to 2022 to 2024). Superscript III and a set of TRAV- and TRBV-specific primers were used to synthesize first-strand cDNA, so that both TCRalpha and TCRbeta chains were covered. An approximately 18-cycle PCR with Phusion amplified the TCRs, pairing a constant-region primer with the adapter that was attached to the V primers. TCRdb's own reprocessing of the public reads used fastp at Q25 and MiXCR and kept productive beta chains. Each record represents a unique CDR3 protein, reported with the most common genes and DNA among its rows. The sample profile shows about 12,000 distinct CDR3 sequences; roughly 80% of them were found once. In total, the top ten clones hold roughly 3.1% of the sample. The receptors were gathered from a human donor with advanced metastatic prostate, ovarian, gallbladder or colorectal cancer (not recorded which). This table probably holds off-target reads from a library built for another chain.

In nucleotides, the CDR3 is TGTGCCAGCAGCTTAGGGACCCAGAAATTGGATACGCAGTATTTT. Translating gives CASSLGTQKLDTQYF. The chain joins TRBV11-1 to TRBJ2-3; D unresolved. The V and J ends lost 1 base and 6 bases respectively, with 14 bases between them. This CDR3 spans 15 amino acids. The germline CDR1 and CDR2 sequences are SGHAT and FQDESV (reference sequence).

The chain carries TRBV20-1 and TRBJ1-2; D remains ambiguous. V shed 3 bases and J shed 8 bases, with 7 bases lying between them. Germline V gives CDR1 DFQATT, CDR2 SNEGSKA (reference sequence). This CDR3 spans 10 amino acids. In DNA, the CDR3 is TGCAGTGCTAGTTATCGGGGCTACACCTTC. Translated, it gives CSASYRGYTF.

The chain is built from TRBV7-2 and TRBJ1-3; weak D call: TRBD1 (6 bases). The germline V gene encodes CDR1 SGHTA and CDR2 FQGNSA. The CDR3 contains 15 residues. The V end lost 1 base, the J end lost 4 bases, and 11 bases lay between the germline ends. This CDR3 reads CASSLGGGGGNTIYF. In nucleotides, the CDR3 is TGTGCCAGCAGCTTAGGAGGGGGAGGAGGAAACACCATATATTTT.

V usage is TRBV29-1 and J usage is TRBJ2-1; 7 nucleotides agree with TRBD2. The CDR3 length is 14 residues. V shed 4 bases, J shed 5 bases, and the junction held 8 bases outside the gene matches. CDR1 is SQVTM, CDR2 ANQGSEA, per germline. CDR3 region: CSVARLAVDNEQFF. CDR3 DNA: TGCAGCGTTGCAAGACTAGCTGTCGACAATGAGCAGTTCTTC.

The rearrangement joins TRBV5-1 to TRBJ2-3, with 10 bases aligning to TRBD2. The junction had 5 bases not matched to a gene; V was cut back by 6 bases and J by 4 bases. Germline CDR1 reads SGHRS; CDR2 reads YFSETQ. The CDR3 is 14 residues long. The CDR3 spells CASKGSGRADTQYF. The DNA for the CDR3 is TGCGCCAGCAAGGGAAGCGGGAGGGCAGATACGCAGTATTTT.

The J gene is TRBJ1-3, the V gene TRBV30, with unresolved D. CDR3 size: 15 residues. Germline-derived CDR1 and CDR2 are GTSNPN and SVGIG (reference sequence). The ends were cut back, 0 bases at V and 4 bases at J, with 13 bases in the middle. The CDR3 DNA follows: TGTGCCTGGAGTGTATCCGGCCGAAGAGGAAACACCATATATTTT. It codes for CAWSVSGRRGNTIYF.

V gene TRBV12-3 or TRBV12-4 combines with J gene TRBJ2-5; TRBD2 matches at 7 bases. The V and J ends lost 3 bases and 5 bases, in that order; junction bases with no gene match: 6. This CDR3 has 14 residues. The CDR3 is CASSLREPWETQYF. As DNA, the CDR3 is TGTGCCAGCAGTTTGCGGGAGCCTTGGGAGACCCAGTACTTC.

The gene calls are TRBV28 and TRBJ1-1; no definite D call. The V end was cut by 8 bases, the J end by 0 bases, with 13 bases between. The germline V gene encodes CDR1 MDHEN and CDR2 SYDVKM. The CDR3 has 14 amino acids. The CDR3 region is CASEAGQMNTEAFF. The CDR3, as DNA: TGTGCCAGCGAGGCCGGGCAGATGAACACTGAAGCTTTCTTT.

This chain uses TRBV3-1 with TRBJ1-4; possibly TRBD1 for D (5 bases). V was pared by 2 bases and J by 3 bases, with 16 bases between. The germline V gene has CDR1 LGHDT and CDR2 YNNKEL (reference sequence). The CDR3 covers 17 residues. The DNA of the CDR3 is TGTGCCAGCAGCCAAACCGGGGCTAGGGCGTCTAATGAAAAACTGTTTTTT. Translated: CASSQTGARASNEKLFF.

This clonotype was seen once. The V gene is TRBV29-1, the J gene TRBJ2-7; TRBD1 might be the D (7 bases). The V gene lost 7 bases and the J gene lost 7 bases, with 23 bases spanning the gap. From germline, CDR1 is SQVTM and CDR2 ANQGSEA. The CDR3 has 14 residues. The CDR3 nucleotides read TGCAGCGCTAGACAGGGCCTAGCGATAGAGGAGCAGTACTTC. Translating gives CSARQGLAIEEQYF.